These 11 T cell receptor beta chains were all obtained from the same sample, sequenced in a study of T-cell reconstitution after alpha-beta-depleted transplantation in children. Preparation of the TCRbeta library used unique molecular identifiers. One entry per CDR3 protein results from TCRdb running MiXCR on the PCR reads. The sample holds about 580,000 distinct CDR3 sequences, 25% to 30% seen once. Here the sequenced sample was PBMCs, taken before TCRalphabeta/CD19-depleted stem cell transplant. The receptors were sampled from a boy younger than two with Wiskott-Aldrich syndrome, due to receive a stem cell transplant.

The chain links TRBV20-1 to TRBJ1-6; the D gene is possibly TRBD1 (5 bases). In germline, CDR1 is DFQATT, CDR2 SNEGSKA (reference sequence). There are 16 residues in the CDR3. Trimming stripped 3 bases from V and 0 bases from J, with 12 bases between. As DNA, the CDR3 is TGCAGTGCTAGGACAGTCCGAAGCTCCTATAATTCACCCCTCCACTTT. Its translation is CSARTVRSSYNSPLHF.

The chain links TRBV6-5 to TRBJ2-1, with 7 positions matching TRBD2. The CDR3 loop spans 15 amino acids. Germline trimming cut 0 bases from V and 5 bases from J; bases unmatched to any gene: 4. Germline CDR1 reads MNHEY; CDR2 reads SVGAGI. DNA of the CDR3: TGTGCCAGCAGTTACTCGGCGGGAGTAGACAATGAGCAGTTCTTC. Translation gives CASSYSAGVDNEQFF.

V is TRBV15 and J is TRBJ1-1; D not resolved. From germline, CDR1 is LNHNV and CDR2 YYDKDF (reference sequence). The CDR3 is 12 amino acids. The V gene lost 1 base and the J gene lost 7 bases, with 7 bases spanning the gap. DNA of the CDR3: TGTGCCACCAGCAGAGCGTTCCGTGAAGCTTTCTTT. Its protein product is CATSRAFREAFF.

The table lists this clonotype with a few counts. V is TRBV5-5 and J is TRBJ2-7, with 9 nucleotides matching TRBD1. Trimming removed 0 bases from V and 5 bases from J; junction bases left unmatched: 3. CDR1 and CDR2 (germline): SGHKS, YYEKEE (reference sequence). The CDR3 spans 14 residues. CDR3 nucleotides: TGTGCCAGCAGCTTGGGGGACAGGGCCAACGAGCAGTACTTC. Its protein is CASSLGDRANEQYF.

This clonotype has just a few counts. The chain couples TRBV4-1 to TRBJ2-7; the D gene is possibly TRBD1 (5 bases). Between the trimmed V and J ends, which lost 6 bases and 2 bases, there was a span of 11 bases. The CDR3 is made up of 13 amino acids. The V gene's germline CDR1 is MGHRA and CDR2 YSYEKL. The CDR3: CASSGALTYEQYF. As DNA, the CDR3 is TGCGCCAGCAGTGGGGCCCTTACCTACGAGCAGTACTTC.

The rearrangement uses TRBV27 and TRBJ1-2, with D possibly matching TRBD1 (5 bases). V lost 6 bases and J 1 base, leaving 21 bases between the germline ends. This CDR3 is 17 amino acids long. Germline-derived CDR1 and CDR2 are MNHEY and SMNVEV (reference sequence). CDR3 sequence reads: CASSPTKAGVHNYGYTF. The CDR3 DNA is TGTGCCAGCAGCCCGACCAAAGCGGGGGTACATAACTATGGCTACACCTTC.

The chain employs TRBV27 and TRBJ2-1; D may correspond to TRBD1 or TRBD2 (5 bases each). Trimming pared 9 bases from V and 2 bases from J, leaving 23 bases between. Germline V gene sequence: CDR1 MNHEY, CDR2 SMNVEV (reference sequence). This CDR3 comprises 17 residues. This chain's CDR3 is CASPRRWGNTPYNEQFF. The CDR3 coding sequence is TGTGCCAGTCCCCGAAGATGGGGGAATACCCCCTACAATGAGCAGTTCTTC.

This clonotype was picked up one time. The chain has TRBV19 and TRBJ1-4; D remains ambiguous. Per the germline V gene, CDR1 is LNHDA and CDR2 is SQIVND (reference sequence). Trimming left V 3 bases short and J 7 bases short, with 6 bases between. The CDR3 is 12 amino acids. CDR3 residues: CASSIGSEKLFF. CDR3 nucleotides: TGTGCCAGTAGTATTGGGAGTGAAAAACTGTTTTTT.

This rearrangement joins TRBV20-1 to TRBJ2-3, with unresolved D. The germline V gene has CDR1 DFQATT and CDR2 SNEGSKA (reference sequence). The CDR3 length is 15 residues. Deletions cut 0 bases from V and 0 bases from J, with 10 bases between. The CDR3 loop reads CSARDGASSTDTQYF. Here the CDR3 DNA reads TGCAGTGCTAGAGATGGAGCGTCTAGCACAGATACGCAGTATTTT.

The chain employs TRBV20-1 and TRBJ2-5; D remains unclear. Germline CDR1 DFQATT, CDR2 SNEGSKA (reference sequence). The V and J ends lost 3 bases and 2 bases respectively, with 4 bases between them. There are 11 residues in the CDR3. The CDR3 sequence is CSASAQETQYF. The CDR3 coding sequence is TGCAGTGCTAGCGCACAAGAGACCCAGTACTTC.

This clonotype was detected a few times. This chain connects TRBV12-3 or TRBV12-4 to TRBJ1-3; D is unclear. Trimming took off 8 bases at V and 12 bases at J, with 5 bases between the two ends. The CDR3 runs to 8 residues. The DNA for the CDR3 is TGTGCCAGCTCTAACATATATTTT. It codes for CASSNIYF.